The following is a TCR beta chain sequence with its context. These data are taken from a study of blood T cell repertoires in COVID-19. TCRdb keeps only in-frame clones here, not all; method: immunoSEQ multiplex PCR. The sample records 250,000 or so clones, 75% to 90% being singletons. The sequenced sample was PBMCs or T cells enriched from blood (not recorded which). The TCR sequence derives from a man between 50 and 59 years old who had been exposed to COVID-19.

The CDR3: CASSPRGTQGYTF. CDR3 DNA sequence: TGTGCCAGCAGTCCTCGGGGGACTCAAGGCTACACCTTC. V usage is TRBV28 and J usage is TRBJ1-2; D may be TRBD1 (5 bases). Germline CDR1 reads MDHEN; CDR2 reads SYDVKM. This CDR3 region has 13 residues. The V and J ends lost 5 bases and 8 bases respectively, with 15 bases between them.